Each of the 4 T cell receptor beta chains below was sequenced from the same sample in a study of cytomegalovirus exposure and HLA in healthy donors. Primers: 60 Vbeta forward and 13 Jbeta reverse. Produced via immunoSEQ multiplex PCR; TCRdb's table is partial and in-frame only. The sample lists around 49,000 clones, about three quarters seen once, with approximately 7.6% in the top ten. The source material was PBMCs. The receptor source for this set is a man in his thirties or forties in good health and CMV-seropositive.

This chain uses TRBV10-3 with TRBJ2-5; D ambiguous. The germline V and J ends were trimmed by 5 bases and 5 bases, with 12 bases remaining between them. The germline CDR1 and CDR2 sequences are ENHRY and SYGVKD. The CDR3 consists of 13 residues. In DNA form, the CDR3 reads TGTGCCATCAGTACTCGAGACGGGGAGACCCAGTACTTC. It encodes CAISTRDGETQYF.

The chain joins TRBV7-9 to TRBJ2-1, with 7 bases aligning to TRBD2. Germline V gene sequence: CDR1 SEHNR, CDR2 FQNEAQ (reference sequence). V gave up 3 bases and J gave up 2 bases; unmatched junction bases: 4. The CDR3 covers 15 residues. CDR3 protein: CASSFLAGAYNEQFF. DNA of the CDR3: TGTGCCAGCAGCTTTCTGGCGGGGGCCTACAATGAGCAGTTCTTC.

The V and J genes are TRBV14 and TRBJ2-7; the D gene is possibly TRBD1 (5 bases). There are 16 residues in the CDR3. The V end was cut by 2 bases, the J end by 5 bases, with 19 bases between. Germline-derived CDR1 and CDR2 are SGHDN and FVKESK. CDR3 in DNA: TGTGCCAGCAGCCAAACAGATTACCCCGACAGCCACGAGCAGTACTTC. Translation gives CASSQTDYPDSHEQYF.

The CDR3 here is CASSSQLAGITDTQYF. CDR3 nucleotides: TGCGCCAGCAGCTCCCAGCTAGCGGGGATCACAGATACGCAGTATTTT. The chain uses TRBV5-1 and TRBJ2-3; TRBD2 agrees at 9 bases. The CDR3 length is 16 residues. The V and J ends lost 3 bases and 2 bases, in that order; junction bases with no gene match: 7. Germline V gives CDR1 SGHRS, CDR2 YFSETQ.